This T cell receptor (beta chain) was obtained from a study of shared clonotypes between healthy human individuals. Findings and caveats of the study: The sole specimen, blood, was sampled, and tissue repertoires likely differ.

On this clone: The target antigen is unknown.

Replicate sorted-subset PCRs were loaded with around 0.2 ug DNA, 30,000 to 35,000 T cell genomes. In the source study's methods: Sequence data from immunoSEQ were junction-only and lacked quality scores; consequently, filtering differed. Using immunoSEQ multiplex PCR, the repertoire was profiled, and TCRdb retains in-frame clones only, with some absent. The D gene and trimming were derived from the DNA, and the V and J assignments and clone size from that table. The sample records approximately 980,000 clones, 76% being singletons. The sequence came from a man younger than 35 in good health. The sequenced sample was memory CD4+ T cells sorted from blood. Indicated subset: CD45RA-negative fraction.

The CDR3 spells CAWSMYPYNGYTF. CDR3 in DNA: TGTGCCTGGAGTATGTACCCCTACAATGGCTACACCTTC. The chain has TRBV30 and TRBJ1-2, with no clear D. The CDR3 is made up of 13 amino acids. The germline gives CDR1 GTSNPN, CDR2 SVGIG (reference sequence). V was clipped by 2 bases and J by 6 bases, with 13 bases between them.